This passage covers 2 T cell receptor beta chains from one sample sequenced in a study of cytomegalovirus exposure and HLA in healthy donors. PCR amplification relied on 60 Vbeta primers (plus 13 Jbeta primers). Some clones are missing from TCRdb's copy, which holds only in-frame ones; the method was immunoSEQ multiplex PCR. Of about 97,000 clones listed, over 75% were seen once; the top ten hold more than 5%. The sample comprised PBMCs. The source of these receptors is a man between 35 and 55 years old in good health and CMV-seropositive.

This chain joins TRBV28 and TRBJ2-7, with D possibly matching TRBD2 (5 bases). The germline V gene has CDR1 MDHEN and CDR2 SYDVKM. Trimming took 2 bases from V and 1 from J, leaving 12 bases between them. The CDR3 sequence is 15 residues long. The CDR3, as DNA: TGTGCCAGCAGTTTAAGGGCGGGTCTGTCCTACGAGCAGTACTTC. Encoded protein: CASSLRAGLSYEQYF.

The chain links TRBV6-5 to TRBJ2-7; a possible D gene is TRBD2 (5 bases). Germline assignment: CDR1 MNHEY and CDR2 SVGAGI. Trimming pared 2 bases from V and 3 bases from J, leaving 11 bases between. The CDR3 has 14 residues. CDR3 region: CASSYGLGSYEQYF. As DNA, the CDR3 is TGTGCCAGCAGTTACGGACTGGGAAGCTACGAGCAGTACTTC.